The entry that follows covers one TCR beta chain sequence. Its antigen is as yet unknown. This sample is drawn from a study of shared clonotypes between healthy human individuals. General observations from the study: Naive CD4 clonotype sharing across a few donors was around 5.5%. The authors expected sequencing depth to affect clonotype sharing among donors.

The CDR3 spans 15 residues. Per germline, CDR1 SGHRS and CDR2 YFSETQ. V was shortened by 0 bases and J by 2 bases, with 12 bases between the two germline ends. The authors divided CD4+ cells into CD45RA+ naive and CD45RA-negative memory subsets. The repertoire was sequenced with immunoSEQ multiplex PCR; TCRdb's copy has only in-frame clones and lacks some. The data contain 2 million to 2.5 million clones, almost 96% of them singletons. The sample comprised naive CD4+ T cells sorted from blood. Subset described: CD45RA+ positively selected. This TCR derives from a man aged 18 to 35 in good health. The chain combines TRBV5-1 with TRBJ2-7, with D unclear. This CDR3 is CASSLAPGKPYEQYF. In nucleotides, the CDR3 is TGCGCCAGCAGCTTGGCCCCAGGAAAACCCTACGAGCAGTACTTC.